This T cell receptor (beta chain) was sequenced during a study of cytomegalovirus exposure and HLA in healthy donors. Overall study results and limits: A later analysis, which compared TCR beta chains of equal frequency, found the HLA-associated ones more clonally expanded. According to a later analysis, donors in an Asian-associated ancestry cluster reportedly had fewer N-insertions than the roughly 640-donor mean. Among the CMV-associated chains, a few were confirmed in vitro as specific for CMV antigens. It was only CMV serostatus that was available as immune exposure information.

The study ran its PCR with 60 Vbeta and 13 Jbeta primers. Some clones are missing from TCRdb's copy, which holds only in-frame ones; the method was immunoSEQ multiplex PCR. This table has roughly 200,000 clones, 9.5% appearing once. Comments on this clone: The antigen remains undetermined.

The CDR3 runs 13 residues. Germline V CDR1 and CDR2: SGDLS, YYNGEE. V shed 8 bases and J shed 5 bases, with 13 bases lying between them. This sequence originates from a young woman in good health and CMV-seropositive. This chain joins TRBV9 and TRBJ1-4; weak D call: TRBD1 (5 bases). Sequenced input: PBMCs. CDR3 nucleotides: TGTGCCAGTTCCAGGGCTCCCAATGAAAAACTGTTTTTT. Protein product: CASSRAPNEKLFF.